Each of the 6 T cell receptor beta chains below was sequenced from the same sample in a study of blood T cell repertoires in COVID-19. The data were produced by immunoSEQ multiplex PCR, yet TCRdb's version contains in-frame clones alone and is incomplete. Of 45,000 to 70,000 clones listed, more than 75% are singletons. The sequenced sample consisted of peripheral blood. The receptors originated from a man aged 55 to 69 with acute or convalescent COVID-19.

The chain's CDR3 is CASSVMDRANTEAFF. Written as DNA, the CDR3 is TGTGCCAGCAGCGTAATGGACAGGGCGAACACTGAAGCTTTCTTT. J is TRBJ1-1 and V is TRBV9; 8 positions agree with TRBD1. The V gene end was trimmed by 1 base and the J gene end by 1 base; junction bases not matched to a gene: 3. CDR1 is SGDLS, CDR2 YYNGEE, per germline. This CDR3 comprises 15 residues.

This chain links TRBV4-1 with TRBJ2-2, with D perhaps matching TRBD1 (5 bases). V was cut by 1 base and J by 6 bases, with 9 bases left in between. From germline, CDR1 is MGHRA and CDR2 YSYEKL. This CDR3 has 14 residues. The CDR3 nucleotides are TGCGCCAGCAGCCAAGCGTCAGGGTCCGGGGAGCTGTTTTTT. Translating it yields CASSQASGSGELFF.

Details on this clone: The sample contains more than one DNA sequence encoding this CDR3. The J gene is TRBJ1-6, the V gene TRBV19; 8 bases fit TRBD1. Trimming cost V 5 bases and J 11 bases; bases outside gene matches: 11. CDR1 LNHDA and CDR2 SQIVND come from the germline V gene (reference sequence). The CDR3 is 15 residues long. The CDR3: CASSEHYRGGTPLHF. The DNA of the CDR3 is TGTGCCAGTAGTGAACATTACAGGGGGGGGACACCCCTCCACTTT. Full variable domain (rest looked up from reference TRBV19 and TRBJ1-6): DGGITQSPKYLFRKEGQNVTLSCEQNLNHDAMYWYRQDPGQGLRLIYYSQIVNDFQKGDIAEGYSVSREKKESFPLTVTSAQKNPTAFYLCASSEHYRGGTPLHFGNGTRLTVT.

Here the CDR3 DNA reads TGTGCCAGCAATGCAGGGTTGGATGGCTACACCTTC. Encoded protein: CASNAGLDGYTF. The gene calls are TRBV28 and TRBJ1-2; weak D call: TRBD1 (5 bases). In germline, CDR1 is MDHEN, CDR2 SYDVKM. This CDR3 comprises 12 residues. V lost 7 bases, J lost 6 bases, and 12 bases lay in between.

V is TRBV27 and J is TRBJ2-7; D is uncertain. The ends were cut back, 5 bases at V and 0 bases at J, with 17 bases in the middle. The germline gives CDR1 MNHEY, CDR2 SMNVEV (reference sequence). The CDR3 contains 16 residues. The CDR3 is CASSPQAVVPSYEQYF. Here the CDR3 DNA reads TGTGCCAGCAGTCCGCAGGCCGTAGTCCCCTCCTACGAGCAGTACTTC.

Here the CDR3 reads CAVRGGSTEAFF. The CDR3 nucleotides are TGTGCCGTCCGGGGGGGATCCACTGAAGCTTTCTTT. The V call is TRBV12-3 or TRBV12-4, the J call TRBJ1-1; D is perhaps TRBD1 (5 bases). The ends were cut back, 11 bases at V and 4 bases at J, with 14 bases in the middle. The CDR3 has 12 amino acids.